The subject of this entry is one TCR beta chain. It was with 60 Vbeta and 13 Jbeta primers that the PCR ran. TCRdb's table, derived via immunoSEQ multiplex PCR, lists solely in-frame clones and lacks some. The sample holds around 150,000 clones, over 60% seen once. This specimen comes from a study of cytomegalovirus exposure and HLA in healthy donors. This receptor was identified in a man in his forties in good health and CMV-seronegative. The sample comprised PBMCs.

The CDR3 nucleotides read TGTGCCACCAGTCCCAGGCCGGGCGGGGGGGCGGGGGCCAACGTCCTGACTTTC. Encoded protein: CATSPRPGGGAGANVLTF. This chain joins TRBV15 and TRBJ2-6, with TRBD2 matching 9 bases. With 6 bases clipped from V and 4 bases from J, the junction kept 13 bases outside the gene matches. CDR1 is LNHNV, CDR2 YYDKDF, per germline (reference sequence). This CDR3 has 18 amino acids.